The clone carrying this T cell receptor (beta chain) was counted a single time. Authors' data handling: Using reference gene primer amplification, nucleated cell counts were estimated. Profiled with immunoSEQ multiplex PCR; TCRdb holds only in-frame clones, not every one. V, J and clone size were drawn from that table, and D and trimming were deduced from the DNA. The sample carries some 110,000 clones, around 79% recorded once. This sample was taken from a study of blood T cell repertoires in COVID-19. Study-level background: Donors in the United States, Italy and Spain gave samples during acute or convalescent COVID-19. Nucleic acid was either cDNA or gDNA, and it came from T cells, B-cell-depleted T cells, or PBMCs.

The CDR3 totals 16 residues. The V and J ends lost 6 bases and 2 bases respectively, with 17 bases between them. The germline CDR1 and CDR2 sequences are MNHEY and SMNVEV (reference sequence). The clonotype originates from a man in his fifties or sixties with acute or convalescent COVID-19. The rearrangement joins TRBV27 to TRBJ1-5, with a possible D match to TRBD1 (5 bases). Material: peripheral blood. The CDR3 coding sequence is TGTGCCAGCAGCCTGTTAGGGGCGGTGGGCAATCAGCCCCAGCATTTT. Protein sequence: CASSLLGAVGNQPQHF.